Shown below are 32 T cell receptor beta chains from a single sample sequenced in a study of post-analysis software for immune sequencing data (dated by TCRdb to the mid-2010s). On the study overall, not on this receptor specifically: Significantly higher frequencies in patients than in controls were found for five or six TRBV segments, including TRBV5-6, TRBV5-1 and TRBV20-1.

Their target antigens are unknown. The library was made by PCR. The reads were generated on an Illumina HiSeq 2500. To reduce PCR and sequencing biases, unique molecular identifiers were incorporated into the TCR beta cDNA libraries. TCRdb applied fastp at Q25 and MiXCR to the public reads, then kept only in-frame beta chains. Merged by CDR3 protein, the rows form single entries marked with the most common genes and DNA. Here the sample has 700,000 to 800,000 distinct CDR3 sequences; just under 30% occur a single time. The top ten hold around 0.56% of the sample. The sample taken for sequencing was blood. These receptors were taken from a girl aged 5-17 years with multiple sclerosis.

This chain uses TRBV9 with TRBJ2-3, with D possibly matching TRBD2 (5 bases). The CDR3 runs 13 residues. Per the germline V gene, CDR1 is SGDLS and CDR2 is YYNGEE. V was clipped by 4 bases and J by 4 bases, with 10 bases between them. CDR3 sequence: CASSITAADTQYF. CDR3 nucleotides: TGTGCCAGCAGCATCACAGCGGCAGATACGCAGTATTTT.

CDR3 sequence: CASSYPGTGYRELFF. Here the CDR3 DNA reads TGTGCCAGCAGTTACCCGGGGACCGGATACAGGGAGCTGTTTTTT. The chain employs TRBV6-5 and TRBJ2-2; D is perhaps TRBD1 or TRBD2 (5 bases each). Germline CDR1 and CDR2: MNHEY and SVGAGI. The CDR3 has 15 residues. With 2 bases removed from V and 9 bases from J, the gap between germline ends came to 16 bases.

This clonotype has just a few counts. The V call is TRBV11-2, the J call TRBJ2-7, with unresolved D. Trimming cost V 4 bases and J 9 bases, with 13 bases left between them. CDR1 and CDR2 from the germline V gene are SGHAT and FQNNGV. The CDR3 covers 12 residues. In DNA form, the CDR3 reads TGTGCCAGCAGCTCGGGTTCAGATCGGCAGTACTTC. Translating gives CASSSGSDRQYF.

Many counts were recorded for this clonotype. The rearrangement joins TRBV28 to TRBJ2-7, with D perhaps TRBD1 or TRBD2 (6 bases each). The CDR3 runs 14 residues. V shed 2 bases and J shed 4 bases, with 12 bases lying between them. Germline CDR1 MDHEN, CDR2 SYDVKM. The CDR3 sequence: CASSLGQGRYEQYF. CDR3 in DNA: TGTGCCAGCAGTTTAGGGCAGGGGAGGTACGAGCAGTACTTC.

The V gene is TRBV6-6, the J gene TRBJ2-7, with D perhaps TRBD1 or TRBD2 (5 bases each). Germline loops: CDR1 MNHNY, CDR2 SVGAGI (reference sequence). The V gene lost 0 bases and the J gene lost 4 bases, with 19 bases spanning the gap. The CDR3 runs to 17 residues. CDR3 amino acids: CASSYSMGDARAYEQYF. The CDR3 DNA is TGTGCCAGCAGTTACTCGATGGGGGACGCCCGGGCGTACGAGCAGTACTTC.

The table lists this clonotype with a few counts. The chain carries TRBV7-2 and TRBJ2-1, with 7 bases identical to TRBD2. CDR3 length: 15 amino acids. Germline V gene data show CDR1 as SGHTA and CDR2 as FQGNSA. V lost 7 bases, J lost 5 bases, and 11 bases stayed unmatched. The CDR3, as DNA: TGTGCCAGCATCCCTCGGGGGGAGGACCACAATGAGCAGTTCTTC. Its protein product is CASIPRGEDHNEQFF.

In this sample, this clonotype turned up a few times. This chain joins TRBV3-1 and TRBJ1-5, with D unresolved. Germline lookup yields CDR1 LGHDT and CDR2 YNNKEL (reference sequence). The CDR3 extends over 14 amino acids. With 4 bases removed from V and 6 bases from J, the gap between germline ends came to 13 bases. CDR3 region: CASSPAGPGQPQHF. As DNA, the CDR3 is TGTGCCAGCAGCCCCGCCGGGCCGGGTCAGCCCCAGCATTTT.

This clonotype was picked up a small number of times. The CDR3 DNA sequence: TGCGCCAGCAGCCAAGTCCAGGGTCCTGGGGCCAACGTCCTGACTTTC. This sequence encodes CASSQVQGPGANVLTF. The rearrangement joins TRBV4-1 to TRBJ2-6, with D tentatively TRBD1 (5 bases). Trimming stripped 1 base from V and 2 bases from J, with 9 bases between. CDR1 and CDR2 from the germline V gene are MGHRA and YSYEKL. This CDR3 has 16 residues.

This chain uses TRBV5-1 with TRBJ2-1, with D possibly TRBD1 on 6 matching bases. The CDR3 runs 16 residues. The V end was cut by 0 bases, the J end by 8 bases, with 18 bases between. CDR1 and CDR2 (germline): SGHRS, YFSETQ. The CDR3 protein is CASSLAPGQLTDEQFF. The CDR3 DNA sequence: TGCGCCAGCAGCTTGGCACCGGGACAACTTACAGATGAGCAGTTCTTC.

As concerns this clonotype: One base away lies a much larger clone, so this may be a sequencing read error. The chain links TRBV21-1 to TRBJ2-4; the DNA was not compared with TRBD1, the D call given in the table. The J call is in doubt because the DNA end fits TRBJ2-7 better. TRBV21-1 is termed a pseudogene. There are 14 residues in the CDR3. This CDR3 is CAGSTRDRGYEQYF. Here the CDR3 DNA reads TGTGCCGGCAGCACTCGGGACAGGGGCTACGAGCAGTACTTC.

Regarding this clonotype: Its ends do not fully match the called genes, so a read error is possible. The rearrangement links TRBV29-1 to TRBJ1-2, with 8 bases aligning to TRBD1. This CDR3 is built from 13 residues. Per the germline V gene, CDR1 is SQVTM and CDR2 is ANQGSEA. The CDR3 protein is CTVRTGPNYGYTF. The CDR3 DNA reads TGCACCGTTAGGACAGGGCCTAACTATGGCTACACCTTC.

The chain employs TRBV29-1 and TRBJ1-5; D gene ambiguous. The V end was cut by 7 bases, the J end by 0 bases, with 7 bases between. The CDR3 runs 12 residues. Looked up from germline, CDR1 is SQVTM and CDR2 is ANQGSEA. CDR3 in DNA: TGCAGCGGGGGAGATAGCAATCAGCCCCAGCATTTT. Translation gives CSGGDSNQPQHF.

This rearrangement joins TRBV10-2 to TRBJ2-7, with a tentative D call TRBD1 (6 bases). CDR3 length equals 12 residues. V lost 6 bases, J lost 7 bases, and 13 bases lay in between. CDR1 is WSHSY, CDR2 SAAADI, per germline. CDR3 loop: CASSGQNVEQYF. The DNA for the CDR3 is TGCGCCAGCAGCGGACAGAACGTAGAGCAGTACTTC.

The sample holds a few counts of this clonotype. The V call is TRBV24-1, the J call TRBJ2-3; 8 bases map to TRBD1. V trimming: 7 bases; J trimming: 5 bases; junction bases outside the gene matches: 10. Germline CDR1 is KGHDR and CDR2 is SFDVKD. This CDR3 region has 15 residues. CDR3 sequence (DNA): TGTGCCACCAGGGGAGCAGGGGGCGGAAAAGATACGCAGTATTTT. Translation: CATRGAGGGKDTQYF.

V gene TRBV5-1 combines with J gene TRBJ1-5, with D tentatively TRBD1 (5 bases). Per the germline V gene, CDR1 is SGHRS and CDR2 is YFSETQ. The CDR3 has 16 amino acids. V was shortened by 4 bases and J by 7 bases, with 21 bases between the two germline ends. The CDR3 nucleotides are TGCGCCAGCAGCCCCGGACCGTCCTTGGGGGACCAGCCCCAGCATTTT. It is translated as CASSPGPSLGDQPQHF.

The genes are TRBV18 and TRBJ1-2; 7 bases map to TRBD1. The CDR3 is 16 amino acids. Germline V gives CDR1 KGHSH, CDR2 LQKENI. Germline trimming cut 2 bases from V and 4 bases from J; bases unmatched to any gene: 10. For the CDR3, the DNA is TGTGCCAGCTCACCAGGCGTCGGGACAGAGACCTATGGCTACACCTTC. This encodes CASSPGVGTETYGYTF.

This rearrangement joins TRBV28 to TRBJ2-5; 11 positions match TRBD2. The CDR3 sequence is 16 residues long. V trimming: 8 bases; J trimming: 4 bases; junction bases outside the gene matches: 12. CDR1 MDHEN and CDR2 SYDVKM come from the germline V gene. CDR3 nucleotides: TGTGCCAGCCAGCCTGGTAGCGGGGGGGCCCCAGAGACCCAGTACTTC. Protein product: CASQPGSGGAPETQYF. Full variable domain (outside the CDR3, taken from reference TRBV28 and TRBJ2-5): DVKVTQSSRYLVKRTGEKVFLECVQDMDHENMFWYRQDPGLGLRLIYFSYDVKMKEKGDIPEGYSVSREKKERFSLILESASTNQTSMYLCASQPGSGGAPETQYFGPGTRLLVL.

With regard to this clonotype: A read error may explain this, as a much larger clone is one base away. V gene TRBV6-5 combines with J gene TRBJ2-5; possibly TRBD1 for D (6 bases). Looked up from germline, CDR1 is MNHEY and CDR2 is SVGAGI. V lost 6 bases to trimming and J lost 3 bases, with 14 bases between them. The CDR3 is 14 amino acids. In nucleotides, the CDR3 is TGTGCCAGCAGAGCCTACAGGGATGAAGAGACCCAGTACTTC. Encoded protein: CASRAYRDEETQYF.

The V and J genes are TRBV10-2 and TRBJ2-7; 8 bases agree with TRBD2. Germline-derived CDR1 and CDR2 are WSHSY and SAAADI. This CDR3 contains 13 residues. Losses at the gene ends were 10 bases for V and 5 bases for J; bases not matched to a gene: 10. DNA for the CDR3: TGCGCCACCTTCCGGGAGCGGGAGCACGAGCAGTACTTC. This translates into CATFREREHEQYF.

This clonotype appeared a few times. The J gene is TRBJ2-1, the V gene TRBV7-9; TRBD2 aligns across 14 bases. The V gene end was trimmed by 5 bases and the J gene end by 12 bases; junction bases not matched to a gene: 6. Germline V CDR1 and CDR2: SEHNR, FQNEAQ (reference sequence). The CDR3 spans 14 residues. This CDR3 reads CASSPGTSGSRQFF. The CDR3 nucleotides are TGTGCCAGCAGCCCCGGGACTAGCGGGAGCCGGCAGTTCTTC. Full variable domain (outside the CDR3, taken from reference TRBV7-9 and TRBJ2-1): DTGVSQNPRHKITKRGQNVTFRCDPISEHNRLYWYRQTLGQGPEFLTYFQNEAQLEKSRLLSDRFSAERPKGSFSTLEIQRTEQGDSAMYLCASSPGTSGSRQFFGPGTRLTVL.

This rearrangement joins TRBV28 to TRBJ1-5; D might be TRBD1 (6 bases). CDR1 MDHEN and CDR2 SYDVKM come from the germline V gene. The length of the CDR3 is 18 residues. Trimming took off 5 bases at V and 2 bases at J, with 22 bases between the two ends. CDR3 residues: CASSPQGGAGAGNQPQHF. CDR3 bases: TGTGCCAGCAGTCCCCAAGGGGGGGCAGGGGCGGGCAATCAGCCCCAGCATTTT.

This clonotype was counted ten times or more. The CDR3 coding sequence is TGCAGTGCTAGAGCCAGTGGGGCCAGGGAGCAGTTCTTC. Its protein is CSARASGAREQFF. The chain combines TRBV20-1 with TRBJ2-1, with a weak D call TRBD1 (5 bases). Germline V gives CDR1 DFQATT, CDR2 SNEGSKA (reference sequence). The CDR3 consists of 13 residues. The V end lost 1 base, the J end lost 10 bases, and 14 bases lay between the germline ends.

The chain couples TRBV4-3 to TRBJ2-3; D possibly corresponds to TRBD1 (6 bases). Trimming took off 0 bases at V and 2 bases at J, with 15 bases between the two ends. This CDR3 spans 17 amino acids. CDR1 is LGHNA, CDR2 YSLEER, per germline. DNA of the CDR3: TGCGCCAGCAGCCAAGAATTTGAGTGGGGGCACACAGATACGCAGTATTTT. Protein product: CASSQEFEWGHTDTQYF.

This chain links TRBV13 with TRBJ1-2; 7 nucleotides agree with TRBD1. V dropped 5 bases and J dropped 4; count of bases not matched to a gene: 10. This CDR3 spans 15 amino acids. CDR1 is PRHDT and CDR2 is FYEKMQ in the germline V gene (reference sequence). The CDR3 DNA reads TGTGCCAGCAGCCTAGCCGGGACAGTACTCTATGGCTACACCTTC. It codes for CASSLAGTVLYGYTF.

This chain connects TRBV14 to TRBJ2-1; no firm D call. Germline V CDR1 and CDR2: SGHDN, FVKESK. This CDR3 spans 13 amino acids. The ends were cut back, 0 bases at V and 4 bases at J, with 4 bases in the middle. CDR3 region: CASSQDWYNEQFF. CDR3 sequence (DNA): TGTGCCAGCAGCCAAGATTGGTACAATGAGCAGTTCTTC.

The rearrangement uses TRBV2 and TRBJ2-1, with D hard to call. CDR3 length equals 13 residues. The germline gives CDR1 SNHLY, CDR2 FYNNEI. V was shortened by 6 bases and J by 0 bases, with 6 bases between the two germline ends. The CDR3 region is CASRVGSYNEQFF. Written as DNA, the CDR3 is TGTGCCAGCAGGGTGGGCTCCTACAATGAGCAGTTCTTC. The full variable domain, its missing parts supplied by reference TRBV2 and TRBJ2-1, is EPEVTQTPSHQVTQMGQEVILRCVPISNHLYFYWYRQILGQKVEFLVSFYNNEISEKSEIFDDQFSVERPDGSNFTLKIRSTKLEDSAMYFCASRVGSYNEQFFGPGTRLTVL.

The chain recombines TRBV7-9 with TRBJ2-7; TRBD2 is a possible D gene (5 bases). Near its end, the DNA agrees better with TRBJ2-5, so the J call may be wrong. This CDR3 region has 13 residues. Germline loops: CDR1 SEHNR, CDR2 FQNEAQ (reference sequence). CDR3 sequence (DNA): TGTGCCAGCAGCCTCGGAGGTTCTTTGACCCAGTACTTC. It codes for CASSLGGSLTQYF.

This clonotype showed up just a few times. V is TRBV7-9 and J is TRBJ1-5; TRBD1 is a possible D gene (6 bases). The CDR3 is 18 amino acids. V lost 1 base and J lost 2, with 18 bases in between. CDR1 is SEHNR, CDR2 FQNEAQ, per germline (reference sequence). The CDR3 bases are TGTGCCAGCAGCTTAGGGATGGGGGCCCCTATAGGCAATCAGCCCCAGCATTTT. Its protein is CASSLGMGAPIGNQPQHF.

About this clonotype: The CDR3 carries no conserved terminal phenylalanine or tryptophan, so it likely arises from a read error. The chain combines TRBV5-1 with TRBJ2-5; TRBD1 might be the D (6 bases). This CDR3 is built from 15 residues. CDR1 and CDR2 from the germline V gene are SGHRS and YFSETQ. V lost 1 base, J lost 0 bases, and 10 bases lay in between. The CDR3 loop reads CASSLLGAHQETQYV. CDR3 DNA: TGCGCCAGCAGCTTGCTGGGGGCCCACCAAGAGACCCAGTACGTC.

The chain couples TRBV7-2 to TRBJ2-7, with D tentatively TRBD1 or TRBD2 (6 bases each). The CDR3 sequence is 15 residues long. V was trimmed by 5 bases and J by 6 bases, leaving 20 bases between them. Looked up from germline, CDR1 is SGHTA and CDR2 is FQGNSA. This CDR3 reads CASSPGRRGALEQYF. CDR3 coding DNA: TGTGCCAGCAGCCCCGGACGGAGGGGGGCACTCGAGCAGTACTTC.

The chain employs TRBV20-1 and TRBJ2-7; D perhaps matches TRBD2 (7 bases). CDR1 is DFQATT and CDR2 is SNEGSKA in the germline V gene (reference sequence). V was pared by 1 base and J by 5 bases, with 18 bases between. This CDR3 contains 15 residues. CDR3 amino acids: CSARADPGGGHEQYF. As DNA, the CDR3 is TGCAGTGCTAGAGCCGACCCTGGGGGGGGCCACGAGCAGTACTTC.

This chain connects TRBV20-1 to TRBJ2-7, with D possibly being TRBD1 or TRBD2 (5 bases each). Germline CDR1 is DFQATT and CDR2 is SNEGSKA (reference sequence). The CDR3 spans 13 residues. Trimming took off 8 bases at V and 1 base at J, with 15 bases between the two ends. The CDR3, as DNA: TGCAGTCAAACCGGGACCGCATCCTACGAGCAGTACTTC. Translation: CSQTGTASYEQYF.